The entry below gives a single TCR beta chain sequence along with its context. Germline V lookup: CDR1 PRHDT, CDR2 FYEKMQ (reference sequence). Trimming removed 2 bases from V and 2 bases from J, with 10 bases in between. CDR3 size: 14 residues. The sample belongs to a study of CD8 T cells in Susac syndrome. Random hexamers were used to reverse transcribe the RNA input (about 0.5 to 1 ug). A single record per CDR3 protein comes from TCRdb applying MiXCR to the immunoSEQ multiplex PCR reads. The repertoire holds 100,000 to 150,000 distinct CDR3 sequences, with around 94% as singletons. The sample consisted of CD4+ T cells from PBMCs. The chain combines TRBV13 with TRBJ2-7; no firm D call. The sequence was collected from a human donor in good health. The CDR3 DNA reads TGTGCCAGCAGCTTACAAGGCGGCGCCTACGAGCAGTACTTC. Its protein is CASSLQGGAYEQYF.